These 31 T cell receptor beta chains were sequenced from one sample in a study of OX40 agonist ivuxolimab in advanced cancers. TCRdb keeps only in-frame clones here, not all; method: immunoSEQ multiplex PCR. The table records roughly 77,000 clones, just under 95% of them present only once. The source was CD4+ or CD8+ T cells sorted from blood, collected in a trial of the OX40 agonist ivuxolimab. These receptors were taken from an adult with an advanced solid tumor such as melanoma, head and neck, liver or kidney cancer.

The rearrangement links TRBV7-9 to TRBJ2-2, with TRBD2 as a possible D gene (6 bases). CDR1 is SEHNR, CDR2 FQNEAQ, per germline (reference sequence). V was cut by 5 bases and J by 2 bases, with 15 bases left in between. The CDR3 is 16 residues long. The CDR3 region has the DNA TGTGCCAGCAGCCCCAACGCGGGGAGTAACACCGGGGAGCTGTTTTTT. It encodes CASSPNAGSNTGELFF.

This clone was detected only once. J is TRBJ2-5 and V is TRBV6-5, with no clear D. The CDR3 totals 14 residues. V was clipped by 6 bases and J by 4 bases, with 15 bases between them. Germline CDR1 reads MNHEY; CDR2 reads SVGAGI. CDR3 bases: TGTGCCAGCAGCCCCTCTACAGCTTCAGAGACCCAGTACTTC. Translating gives CASSPSTASETQYF.

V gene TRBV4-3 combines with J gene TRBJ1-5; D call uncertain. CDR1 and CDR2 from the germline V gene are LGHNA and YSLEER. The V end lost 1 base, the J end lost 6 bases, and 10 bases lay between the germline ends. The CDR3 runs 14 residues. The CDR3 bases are TGCGCCAGCAGCCAAGGGGGTACGGGTCAGCCCCAGCATTTT. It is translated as CASSQGGTGQPQHF.

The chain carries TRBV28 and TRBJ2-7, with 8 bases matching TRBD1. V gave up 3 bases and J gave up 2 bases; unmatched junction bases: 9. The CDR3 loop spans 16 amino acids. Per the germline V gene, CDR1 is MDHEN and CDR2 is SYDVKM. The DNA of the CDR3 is TGTGCCAGCAGTTTTCATCAGGGACAGGCGACCTACGAGCAGTACTTC. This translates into CASSFHQGQATYEQYF.

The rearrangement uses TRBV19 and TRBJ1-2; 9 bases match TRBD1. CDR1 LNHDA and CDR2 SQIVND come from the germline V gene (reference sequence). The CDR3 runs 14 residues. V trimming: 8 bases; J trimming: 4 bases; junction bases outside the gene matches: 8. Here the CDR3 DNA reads TGTGCCAGTGCTACCGGGACAGGGTCCTATGGCTACACCTTC. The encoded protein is CASATGTGSYGYTF.

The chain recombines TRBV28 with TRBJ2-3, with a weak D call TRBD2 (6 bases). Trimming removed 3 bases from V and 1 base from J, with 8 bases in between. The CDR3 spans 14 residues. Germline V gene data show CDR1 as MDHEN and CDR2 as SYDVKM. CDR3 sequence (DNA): TGTGCCAGCAGTTTCGTAGCGGGCACAGATACGCAGTATTTT. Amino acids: CASSFVAGTDTQYF.

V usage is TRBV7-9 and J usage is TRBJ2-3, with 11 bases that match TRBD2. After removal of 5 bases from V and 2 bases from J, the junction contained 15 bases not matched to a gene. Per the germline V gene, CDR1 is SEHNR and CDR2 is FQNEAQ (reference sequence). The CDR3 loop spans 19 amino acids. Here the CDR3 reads CASSTTLAGGLGPTDTQYF. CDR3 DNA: TGTGCCAGCAGCACGACCCTAGCGGGGGGCCTGGGGCCCACAGATACGCAGTATTTT. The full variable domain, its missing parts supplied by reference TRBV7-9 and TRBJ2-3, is DTGVSQNPRHKITKRGQNVTFRCDPISEHNRLYWYRQTLGQGPEFLTYFQNEAQLEKSRLLSDRFSAERPKGSFSTLEIQRTEQGDSAMYLCASSTTLAGGLGPTDTQYFGPGTRLTVL.

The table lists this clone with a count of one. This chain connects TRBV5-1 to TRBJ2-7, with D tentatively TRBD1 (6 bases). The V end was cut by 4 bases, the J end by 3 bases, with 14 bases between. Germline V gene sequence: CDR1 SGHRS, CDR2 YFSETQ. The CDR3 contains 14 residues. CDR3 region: CASSLLTGGYEQYF. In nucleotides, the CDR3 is TGCGCCAGCAGCCTACTGACAGGCGGCTACGAGCAGTACTTC.

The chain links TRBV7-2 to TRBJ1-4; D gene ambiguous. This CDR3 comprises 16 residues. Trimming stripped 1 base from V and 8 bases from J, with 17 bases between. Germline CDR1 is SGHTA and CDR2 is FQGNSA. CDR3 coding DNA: TGTGCCAGCAGCTTAGTAGAGGCAGTCCCGGGGGAAAAACTGTTTTTT. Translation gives CASSLVEAVPGEKLFF.

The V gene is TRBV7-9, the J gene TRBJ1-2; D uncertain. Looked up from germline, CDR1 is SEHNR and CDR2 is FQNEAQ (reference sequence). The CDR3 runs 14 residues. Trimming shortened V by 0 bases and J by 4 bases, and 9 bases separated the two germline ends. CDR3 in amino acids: CASSLAPVIYGYTF. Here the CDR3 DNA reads TGTGCCAGCAGCTTAGCCCCGGTTATCTATGGCTACACCTTC.

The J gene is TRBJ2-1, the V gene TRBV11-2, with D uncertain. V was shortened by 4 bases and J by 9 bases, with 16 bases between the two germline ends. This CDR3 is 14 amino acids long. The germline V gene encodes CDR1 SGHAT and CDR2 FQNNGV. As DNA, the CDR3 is TGTGCCAGCAGCTCCACACCACCCGATGGTGAGCAGTTCTTC. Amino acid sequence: CASSSTPPDGEQFF.

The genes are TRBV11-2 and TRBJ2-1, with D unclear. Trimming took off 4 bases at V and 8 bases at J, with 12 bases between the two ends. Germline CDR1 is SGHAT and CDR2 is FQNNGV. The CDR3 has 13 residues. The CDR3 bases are TGTGCCAGCAGCTGGGTTAATGGGGATGAGCAGTTCTTC. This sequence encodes CASSWVNGDEQFF.

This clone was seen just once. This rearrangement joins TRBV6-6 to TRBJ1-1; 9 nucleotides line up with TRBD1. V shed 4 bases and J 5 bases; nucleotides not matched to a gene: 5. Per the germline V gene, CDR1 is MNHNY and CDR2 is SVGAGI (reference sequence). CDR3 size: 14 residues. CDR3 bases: TGTGCCAGCAGTTTCTGGACAGGGGAGACTGAAGCTTTCTTT. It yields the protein CASSFWTGETEAFF.

The DNA for the CDR3 is TGTGCCTGGAGTGTAACGCGGCACACAGATACGCAGTATTTT. This gives the protein CAWSVTRHTDTQYF. The V call is TRBV30, the J call TRBJ2-3; D uncertain. The ends were cut back, 0 bases at V and 2 bases at J, with 9 bases in the middle. CDR1 is GTSNPN and CDR2 is SVGIG in the germline V gene (reference sequence). This CDR3 contains 14 residues.

Here the CDR3 reads CASSYGTNTDTQYF. The CDR3 coding sequence is TGTGCCAGCAGTTATGGGACAAACACAGATACGCAGTATTTT. The rearrangement uses TRBV6-5 and TRBJ2-3; maybe TRBD1 (6 bases). V was shortened by 3 bases and J by 2 bases, with 9 bases between the two germline ends. Germline assignment: CDR1 MNHEY and CDR2 SVGAGI. This CDR3 has 14 residues.

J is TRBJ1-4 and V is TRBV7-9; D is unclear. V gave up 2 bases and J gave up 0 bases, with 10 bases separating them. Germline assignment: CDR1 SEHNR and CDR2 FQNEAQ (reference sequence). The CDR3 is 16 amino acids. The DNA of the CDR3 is TGTGCCAGCAGCTTAATCCCACAAGCAACTAATGAAAAACTGTTTTTT. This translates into CASSLIPQATNEKLFF.

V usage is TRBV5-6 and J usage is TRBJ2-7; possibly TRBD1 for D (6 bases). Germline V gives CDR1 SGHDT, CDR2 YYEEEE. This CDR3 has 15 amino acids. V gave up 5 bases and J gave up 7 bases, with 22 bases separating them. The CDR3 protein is CASSQTGHLPEEQYF. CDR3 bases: TGTGCCAGCAGTCAAACGGGACATTTGCCTGAGGAGCAGTACTTC.

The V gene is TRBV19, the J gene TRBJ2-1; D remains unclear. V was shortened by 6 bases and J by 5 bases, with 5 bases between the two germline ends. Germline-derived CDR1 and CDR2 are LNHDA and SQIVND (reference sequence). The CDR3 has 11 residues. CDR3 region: CASRGDNEQFF. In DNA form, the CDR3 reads TGTGCCAGTAGAGGAGACAATGAGCAGTTCTTC.

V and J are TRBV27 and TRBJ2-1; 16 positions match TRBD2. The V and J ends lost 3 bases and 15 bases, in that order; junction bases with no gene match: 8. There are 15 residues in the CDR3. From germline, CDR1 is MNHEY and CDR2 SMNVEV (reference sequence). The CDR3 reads CASSLGAGLAGGRFF. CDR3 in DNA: TGTGCCAGCAGTTTGGGGGCGGGACTAGCGGGGGGGCGGTTCTTC.

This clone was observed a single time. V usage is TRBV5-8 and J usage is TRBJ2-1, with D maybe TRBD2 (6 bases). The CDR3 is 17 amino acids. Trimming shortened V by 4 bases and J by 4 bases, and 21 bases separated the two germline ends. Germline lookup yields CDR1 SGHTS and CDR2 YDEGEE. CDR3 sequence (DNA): TGTGCCAGCAGCCCGGAAGGCTCCGGAGGGGTATACAATGAGCAGTTCTTC. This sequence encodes CASSPEGSGGVYNEQFF.

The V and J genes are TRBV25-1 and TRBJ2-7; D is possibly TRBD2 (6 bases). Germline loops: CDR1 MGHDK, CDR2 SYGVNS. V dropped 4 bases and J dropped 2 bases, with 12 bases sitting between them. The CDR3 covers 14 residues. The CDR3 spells CASSALADTYEQYF. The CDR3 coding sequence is TGTGCCAGCAGTGCACTAGCTGACACCTACGAGCAGTACTTC.

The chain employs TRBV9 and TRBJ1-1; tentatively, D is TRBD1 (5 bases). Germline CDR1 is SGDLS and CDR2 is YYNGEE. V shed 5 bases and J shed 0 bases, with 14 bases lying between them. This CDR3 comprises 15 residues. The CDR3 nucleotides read TGTGCCAGCAGGGGAAGGAGGGGCCTGAACACTGAAGCTTTCTTT. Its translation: CASRGRRGLNTEAFF.

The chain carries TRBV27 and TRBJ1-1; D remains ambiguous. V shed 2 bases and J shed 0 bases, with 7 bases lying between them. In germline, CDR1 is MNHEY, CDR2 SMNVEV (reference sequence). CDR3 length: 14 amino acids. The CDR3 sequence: CASSLATMNTEAFF. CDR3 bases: TGTGCCAGCAGTTTAGCAACCATGAACACTGAAGCTTTCTTT.

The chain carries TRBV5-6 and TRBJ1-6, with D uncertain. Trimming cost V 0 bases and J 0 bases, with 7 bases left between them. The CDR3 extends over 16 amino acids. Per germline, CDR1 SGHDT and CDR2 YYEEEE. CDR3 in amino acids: CASSLVVSSYNSPLHF. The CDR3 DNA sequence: TGTGCCAGCAGCTTGGTAGTTAGCTCCTATAATTCACCCCTCCACTTT.

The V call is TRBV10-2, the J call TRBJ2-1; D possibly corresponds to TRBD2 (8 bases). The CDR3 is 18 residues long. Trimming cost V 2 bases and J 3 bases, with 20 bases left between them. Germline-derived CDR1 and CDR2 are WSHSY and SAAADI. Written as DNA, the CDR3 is TGCGCCAGCAGTGAGCGGGGGGGTGGGGACAGAGACTACAATGAGCAGTTCTTC. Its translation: CASSERGGGDRDYNEQFF.

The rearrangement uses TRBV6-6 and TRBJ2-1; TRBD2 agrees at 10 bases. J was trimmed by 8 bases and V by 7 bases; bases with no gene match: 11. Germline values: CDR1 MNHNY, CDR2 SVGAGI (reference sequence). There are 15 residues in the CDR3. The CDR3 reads CASKVLAGDGHEQFF. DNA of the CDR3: TGTGCCAGCAAGGTCCTAGCGGGGGATGGGCATGAGCAGTTCTTC.

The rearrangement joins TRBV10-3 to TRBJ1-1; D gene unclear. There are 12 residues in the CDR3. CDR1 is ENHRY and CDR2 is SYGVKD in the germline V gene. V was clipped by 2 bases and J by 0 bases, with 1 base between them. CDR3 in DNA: TGTGCCATCAGTGAGGTGAACACTGAAGCTTTCTTT. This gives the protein CAISEVNTEAFF.

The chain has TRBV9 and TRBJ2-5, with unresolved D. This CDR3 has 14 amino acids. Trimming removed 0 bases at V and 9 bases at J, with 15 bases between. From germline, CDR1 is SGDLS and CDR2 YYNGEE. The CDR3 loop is CASSVEVAGPAQYF. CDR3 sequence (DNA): TGTGCCAGCAGCGTAGAGGTAGCCGGACCTGCCCAGTACTTC.

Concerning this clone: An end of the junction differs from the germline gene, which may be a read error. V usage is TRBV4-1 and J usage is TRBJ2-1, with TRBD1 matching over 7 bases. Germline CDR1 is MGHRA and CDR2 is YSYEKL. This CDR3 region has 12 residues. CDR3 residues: CASSEDRVVQFF. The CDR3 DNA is TGCGCCAGCAGCGAAGACAGGGTGGTTCAGTTCTTC.

CDR3 region: CARRAGVSRANVLTF. The CDR3 nucleotides are TGTGCCAGGCGGGCAGGGGTCTCCCGGGCCAACGTCCTGACTTTC. The gene calls are TRBV2 and TRBJ2-6; D may be TRBD1 (6 bases). The CDR3 is 15 residues long. CDR1 is SNHLY and CDR2 is FYNNEI in the germline V gene. Trimming stripped 9 bases from V and 5 bases from J, with 17 bases between.

The CDR3 region has the DNA TGTGCCATCAGTGATCAGGGCCAAGGTACTGAAGCTTTCTTT. Translating gives CAISDQGQGTEAFF. The V call is TRBV10-3, the J call TRBJ1-1, with TRBD1 as a possible D gene (5 bases). CDR3 length equals 14 residues. CDR1 is ENHRY, CDR2 SYGVKD, per germline. V lost 3 bases to trimming and J lost 5 bases, with 13 bases between them.